A selection of T cell receptor beta chains follows, all from one sample in a study of beta chain features in type 1 diabetes. Sequencing was performed with immunoSEQ multiplex PCR; in TCRdb, only in-frame clones are kept and a portion is missing. This sample has hundreds of thousands of clones, with roughly an eighth found just once. The sample consisted of naive CD4+ T cells from blood. Every receptor here comes from a young woman with type 1 diabetes. CDR3s leave out the opening cysteine and the closing phenylalanine or tryptophan. Fields, in order: D gene, V gene, CDR3 protein. The D gene is left open where the match is weak.

d_call: .
v_call: TRBV7-2
cdr3_aa: ASSLAEWQETQY

d_call: .
v_call: TRBV14
cdr3_aa: ASSQAGRGLGTEAF

d_call: TRBD2
v_call: TRBV9
cdr3_aa: ASSVPGLADNEQF

d_call: .
v_call: TRBV28
cdr3_aa: AISTSSGANVLT

d_call: .
v_call: TRBV7-2
cdr3_aa: ASSSRETQY

d_call: .
v_call: TRBV7-9
cdr3_aa: ASSLRSGNTEAF

d_call: .
v_call: TRBV7-2
cdr3_aa: ASSLAPTSYEQY

d_call: .
v_call: TRBV5-1
cdr3_aa: ASSFFDTQY

d_call: .
v_call: TRBV14
cdr3_aa: ASSQAIGRNTEAF

d_call: .
v_call: TRBV30
cdr3_aa: AWSGEGNTEAF

d_call: .
v_call: TRBV7-9
cdr3_aa: ASRPDNAYEQY

d_call: .
v_call: TRBV9
cdr3_aa: ASSVPGLTILQPQH

d_call: TRBD1
v_call: TRBV23-1
cdr3_aa: ASSRGQTDTEAF

d_call: .
v_call: TRBV7-2
cdr3_aa: ASSQRGKPEQY

d_call: .
v_call: TRBV7-9
cdr3_aa: ASSLDSLRYYNEQF

d_call: TRBD1
v_call: TRBV18
cdr3_aa: ASSLRDRAYEQY

d_call: TRBD1
v_call: TRBV28
cdr3_aa: ASSLGQGSDTQY

d_call: .
v_call: TRBV30
cdr3_aa: AWSPLVGLVQF

d_call: TRBD1
v_call: TRBV29-1
cdr3_aa: SVENRGGHGAGNYGYT

d_call: TRBD2
v_call: TRBV7-8
cdr3_aa: ASSLEAGGPYEQY

d_call: .
v_call: TRBV14
cdr3_aa: ASSQVRNTEAF

d_call: TRBD2
v_call: TRBV11-2
cdr3_aa: AVEASGTYEQY

d_call: .
v_call: TRBV7-2
cdr3_aa: ASSRSNEQY

d_call: .
v_call: TRBV11-2
cdr3_aa: ASRFSGTDTQY

d_call: .
v_call: TRBV7-3
cdr3_aa: ASSPDSTYEQY

d_call: .
v_call: TRBV7-9
cdr3_aa: ASSFDFDGGYT

d_call: .
v_call: TRBV7-2
cdr3_aa: ASSFSGPSYNEQF

d_call: .
v_call: TRBV29-1
cdr3_aa: SVSEGQF

d_call: .
v_call: TRBV27
cdr3_aa: ASRETGGDTDTQY

d_call: .
v_call: TRBV5-6
cdr3_aa: ASSLKRTYEQY

d_call: .
v_call: TRBV29-1
cdr3_aa: SVGLDRAYEQY

d_call: TRBD2
v_call: TRBV5-1
cdr3_aa: ASSSSGGEQY

d_call: .
v_call: TRBV5-6
cdr3_aa: ASSSRETQY

d_call: .
v_call: TRBV27
cdr3_aa: ASSLYQGGYEQY

d_call: TRBD2
v_call: TRBV15
cdr3_aa: ATSFGTSGYNEQF

d_call: TRBD1
v_call: TRBV6-5
cdr3_aa: ASGSGGSYEQY

d_call: .
v_call: TRBV30
cdr3_aa: AWSGGTVSYNEQF

d_call: TRBD2
v_call: TRBV5-1
cdr3_aa: ASSLPGTSGSDEQF

d_call: .
v_call: TRBV7-2
cdr3_aa: ASSLAGVETQY

d_call: .
v_call: TRBV27
cdr3_aa: ASSYRIYNEQF

d_call: TRBD1
v_call: TRBV18
cdr3_aa: ASSLGLDRGLYGYT

d_call: TRBD2
v_call: TRBV9
cdr3_aa: ASSVTSGGTDTQY

d_call: TRBD1
v_call: TRBV30
cdr3_aa: AWSRDSLRGYT

d_call: TRBD1
v_call: TRBV5-4
cdr3_aa: ATADGQTGSSYEQY

d_call: .
v_call: TRBV15
cdr3_aa: ATSRENRDEQY

d_call: .
v_call: TRBV23-1
cdr3_aa: ASSQSLGSSYNEQF

d_call: TRBD2
v_call: TRBV11-1
cdr3_aa: ASSEGLAGGPGELF

d_call: TRBD1
v_call: TRBV25-1
cdr3_aa: ASRPTGGEQY

d_call: .
v_call: TRBV18
cdr3_aa: ASSPTVLSGANVLT

d_call: TRBD1
v_call: TRBV5-6
cdr3_aa: ASSPGQGSREQY

d_call: TRBD2
v_call: TRBV19
cdr3_aa: ASSRAGVIYNEQF

d_call: .
v_call: TRBV7-9
cdr3_aa: ASSLALRGKGQPQH

d_call: TRBD1
v_call: TRBV5-1
cdr3_aa: ASTLGQPNNEQF

d_call: .
v_call: TRBV7-9
cdr3_aa: ASSLVGGGYGYT

d_call: .
v_call: TRBV7-2
cdr3_aa: ASSPAGYQETQY

d_call: TRBD1
v_call: TRBV7-9
cdr3_aa: ASSLAYRGSKNIQY

d_call: .
v_call: TRBV7-9
cdr3_aa: ASSLARGFQETQY

d_call: .
v_call: TRBV7-2
cdr3_aa: ASSPAYEQY

d_call: TRBD2
v_call: TRBV5-4
cdr3_aa: ASSKGLAGSPRGPDTQY